Below are 20 T cell receptor beta chains sequenced from a single sample in a study of Ad26.COV2.S vaccination and SARS-CoV-2 variants. The protocol was immunoSEQ multiplex PCR, while the TCRdb copy is restricted to in-frame clones and leaves out a portion. This table has some 500,000 clones, 80% to 90% appearing once. Described treatment: about 20 received Ad26.COV2.S at low or high dose, single or two shots; about 5 received placebo; per-sample allocation not given. It was on day 63 after the first vaccine or placebo injection that samples were taken. Sequencing was performed on peripheral blood, taken in a trial of Ad26.COV2.S vaccine versus placebo. These receptors came from a person aged 18 to 59 who received the Ad26.COV2.S COVID-19 vaccine or a placebo.

The CDR3 nucleotides read TGTGCCAGCAGTTTCGGTGCAGATACGCAGTATTTT. It specifies CASSFGADTQYF. The genes are TRBV2 and TRBJ2-3; D unclear. Germline V CDR1 and CDR2: SNHLY, FYNNEI. The CDR3 length is 12 residues. The ends were cut back, 5 bases at V and 4 bases at J, with 7 bases in the middle.

The V call is TRBV5-4, the J call TRBJ1-6, with TRBD1 identical over 7 bases. V gave up 0 bases and J gave up 14 bases; unmatched junction bases: 11. The CDR3 runs to 15 residues. Germline CDR1 SGHNT, CDR2 YYREEE (reference sequence). CDR3 DNA: TGTGCCAGCAGCTTGGCGGGACAGACCTCGGGGGCCCTCCACTTT. Translation: CASSLAGQTSGALHF.

The chain couples TRBV11-2 to TRBJ2-5, with TRBD2 identical over 13 bases. CDR3 length equals 18 residues. V trimming: 5 bases; J trimming: 1 base; junction bases outside the gene matches: 10. Germline CDR1 SGHAT, CDR2 FQNNGV. The CDR3 here is CASSRGLAGAVGQETQYF. As DNA, the CDR3 is TGTGCCAGCAGCCGCGGACTAGCGGGAGCCGTCGGCCAAGAGACCCAGTACTTC.

This clone was seen a few times. The chain uses TRBV4-3 and TRBJ1-1; weak D call: TRBD1 (6 bases). Germline assignment: CDR1 LGHNA and CDR2 YSLEER. Trimming took 2 bases from V and 0 from J, leaving 16 bases between them. This CDR3 is 17 amino acids long. CDR3 in amino acids: CASSQSGQNFMNTEAFF. Here the CDR3 DNA reads TGCGCCAGCAGCCAATCCGGACAGAACTTTATGAACACTGAAGCTTTCTTT.

The rearrangement links TRBV5-6 to TRBJ2-3; D not certain. The germline CDR1 and CDR2 sequences are SGHDT and YYEEEE. This CDR3 contains 14 residues. The ends were cut back, 1 base at V and 0 bases at J, with 6 bases in the middle. Here the CDR3 reads CASSLTGSTDTQYF. The CDR3 coding sequence is TGTGCCAGCAGCTTGACCGGGAGCACAGATACGCAGTATTTT.

The genes are TRBV28 and TRBJ2-3; D gene ambiguous. V lost 6 bases to trimming and J lost 2 bases, with 9 bases between them. This CDR3 contains 13 residues. Per the germline V gene, CDR1 is MDHEN and CDR2 is SYDVKM. The CDR3 DNA reads TGTGCCAGCAGATTACAGAACACAGATACGCAGTATTTT. Translating gives CASRLQNTDTQYF.

This clone was seen more than once but under ten times. The chain recombines TRBV18 with TRBJ2-5; the match to TRBD2 covers 9 bases. This CDR3 has 14 residues. CDR1 and CDR2 from the germline V gene are KGHSH and LQKENI. The junction had 2 bases not matched to a gene; V was cut back by 6 bases and J by 0 bases. The CDR3 region has the DNA TGTGCCAGCTCTAGCGGGAGTTACCAAGAGACCCAGTACTTC. Translated, it gives CASSSGSYQETQYF.

This clone was counted a single time. The chain employs TRBV7-2 and TRBJ1-1; no reliable D call. The germline gives CDR1 SGHTA, CDR2 FQGNSA. Trimming took 2 bases from V and 8 from J, leaving 9 bases between them. The CDR3 consists of 12 residues. The CDR3 region has the DNA TGTGCCAGCAGCTTAAGTTTCAGAGAAGCTTTCTTT. As protein: CASSLSFREAFF. Complete variable domain (other parts from reference TRBV7-2 and TRBJ1-1): GAGVSQSPSNKVTEKGKDVELRCDPISGHTALYWYRQSLGQGLEFLIYFQGNSAPDKSGLPSDRFSAERTGGSVSTLTIQRTQQEDSAVYLCASSLSFREAFFGQGTRLTVV.

The chain joins TRBV6-5 to TRBJ2-2; the D call may be TRBD1 or TRBD2 (5 bases each). V lost 2 bases and J 9 bases, leaving 16 bases between the germline ends. Germline CDR1 MNHEY, CDR2 SVGAGI. The CDR3 consists of 15 residues. The CDR3 is CASSYGTAEGRELFF. The CDR3 nucleotides are TGTGCCAGCAGTTACGGGACCGCCGAGGGCCGGGAGCTGTTTTTT.

The gene calls are TRBV5-1 and TRBJ2-3; D is undetermined. Germline lookup yields CDR1 SGHRS and CDR2 YFSETQ. V was shortened by 0 bases and J by 1 base, with 9 bases between the two germline ends. This CDR3 has 15 amino acids. The CDR3 region is CASSLVVSGTDTQYF. In nucleotides, the CDR3 is TGCGCCAGCAGCTTGGTGGTTAGTGGCACAGATACGCAGTATTTT.

The rearrangement uses TRBV3-1 (or the pseudogene TRBV3-2) and TRBJ1-4; 7 nucleotides match TRBD1. The length of the CDR3 is 16 residues. Germline trimming cut 0 bases from V and 7 bases from J; bases unmatched to any gene: 8. CDR1 is LGHDT and CDR2 is YNNKEL in the germline V gene (reference sequence). For the CDR3, the DNA is TGTGCCAGCAGCCAAGATCTCGGCCGACAGGGTGAAAAACTGTTTTTT. Protein: CASSQDLGRQGEKLFF.

CDR3 DNA: TGTGCCAGCAGCTTAAGGAGGTTGGAGGACAGGGTAAACGGAAAACTGTTTTTT. Protein: CASSLRRLEDRVNGKLFF. This chain links TRBV7-6 with TRBJ1-4, with 8 bases identical to TRBD1. V lost 2 bases and J lost 10; bases outside the gene matches: 18. CDR3 size: 18 residues. Germline CDR1 SGHVS, CDR2 FNYEAQ.

The chain joins TRBV2 to TRBJ2-7; either TRBD1 or TRBD2 may supply D (7 bases each). The CDR3 runs to 14 residues. Germline CDR1 reads SNHLY; CDR2 reads FYNNEI. V was cut by 3 bases and J by 3 bases, with 12 bases left in between. The CDR3 is CASSDQGEGYEQYV. The CDR3 region has the DNA TGTGCCAGCAGTGACCAGGGGGAGGGCTACGAGCAGTACGTC.

The V call is TRBV4-3, the J call TRBJ2-1, with 7 bases that match TRBD1. This CDR3 has 16 residues. Germline V gives CDR1 LGHNA, CDR2 YSLEER. The V gene end was trimmed by 0 bases and the J gene end by 3 bases; junction bases not matched to a gene: 5. CDR3 in amino acids: CASSQDQDRLYNEQFF. As DNA, the CDR3 is TGCGCCAGCAGCCAAGATCAGGACAGGCTCTACAATGAGCAGTTCTTC.

The chain combines TRBV18 with TRBJ2-5, with TRBD1 as a possible D gene (7 bases). Germline V gene sequence: CDR1 KGHSH, CDR2 LQKENI. The CDR3 consists of 15 residues. V was pared by 3 bases and J by 1 base, with 12 bases between. The CDR3 here is CASSPGGDSQETQYF. DNA for the CDR3: TGTGCCAGCTCACCGGGCGGGGACAGCCAAGAGACCCAGTACTTC. The whole variable domain, remainder taken from reference TRBV18 and TRBJ2-5, is NAGVMQNPRHLVRRRGQEARLRCSPMKGHSHVYWYRQLPEEGLKFMVYLQKENIIDESGMPKERFSAEFPKEGPSILRIQQVVRGDSAAYFCASSPGGDSQETQYFGPGTRLLVL.

J is TRBJ1-2 and V is TRBV29-1, with D possibly TRBD1 on 5 matching bases. The germline V gene has CDR1 SQVTM and CDR2 ANQGSEA. The CDR3 extends over 9 amino acids. CDR3 residues: CTPGSGYTF. In nucleotides, the CDR3 is TGCACCCCAGGGTCTGGCTACACCTTC.

The J gene is TRBJ1-5, the V gene TRBV4-1; TRBD1 aligns across 8 bases. V gave up 2 bases and J gave up 8 bases; unmatched junction bases: 11. This CDR3 comprises 16 residues. The V gene's germline CDR1 is MGHRA and CDR2 YSYEKL. This CDR3 is CASSQREQGATKPQHF. The CDR3 DNA follows: TGCGCCAGCAGCCAACGTGAGCAGGGGGCAACTAAGCCCCAGCATTTT.

This chain links TRBV19 with TRBJ2-1, with 10 bases lining up with TRBD2. Losses at the gene ends were 6 bases for V and 7 bases for J; bases not matched to a gene: 9. The CDR3 sequence is 15 residues long. CDR1 is LNHDA and CDR2 is SQIVND in the germline V gene (reference sequence). The CDR3 sequence: CASRNSGGYTNEQFF. In DNA, the CDR3 is TGTGCCAGTAGGAATAGCGGGGGGTATACTAATGAGCAGTTCTTC.

The CDR3: CASSIWDREIKGKNIQYF. The CDR3 DNA follows: TGTGCCAGTAGTATTTGGGACAGGGAGATTAAGGGCAAAAACATTCAGTACTTC. This chain links TRBV19 with TRBJ2-4; 9 bases line up with TRBD1. The CDR3 totals 18 residues. The V gene end was trimmed by 3 bases and the J gene end by 3 bases; junction bases not matched to a gene: 12. Looked up from germline, CDR1 is LNHDA and CDR2 is SQIVND (reference sequence). Variable domain in full (rest from reference TRBV19 and TRBJ2-4): DGGITQSPKYLFRKEGQNVTLSCEQNLNHDAMYWYRQDPGQGLRLIYYSQIVNDFQKGDIAEGYSVSREKKESFPLTVTSAQKNPTAFYLCASSIWDREIKGKNIQYFGAGTRLSVL.

V gene TRBV3-1 (or the pseudogene TRBV3-2) combines with J gene TRBJ2-3; D unclear. This CDR3 contains 15 residues. CDR1 and CDR2 from the germline V gene are LGHDT and YNNKEL (reference sequence). Trimming took 0 bases from V and 3 from J, leaving 10 bases between them. The CDR3 reads CASSQDPHRTDTQYF. The CDR3 DNA follows: TGTGCCAGCAGCCAAGACCCCCATAGGACAGATACGCAGTATTTT.